The next 27 T cell receptor beta chains were all read from a single sample in a study of blood T cells in healthy people across ages. The use of a sample-barcoded 5' primer and a J-beta primer mix characterized a second PCR of roughly 6 to 11 cycles. TCRdb fed the 5' RACE reads into MiXCR, producing one record per CDR3 protein. The sample shows over 1,500,000 distinct CDR3 sequences, 30% to 40% of them seen only once. The sequencing sample was made of blood. These receptors were obtained from a human donor in good health.

The V gene is TRBV11-2, the J gene TRBJ2-5, with 7 bases fitting TRBD1. Germline loops: CDR1 SGHAT, CDR2 FQNNGV. Trimming cost V 3 bases and J 4 bases; bases outside gene matches: 8. CDR3 length equals 15 residues. CDR3 coding DNA: TGTGCCAGCAGCTTTCAACCGGGACAGTTAGAGACCCAGTACTTC. Translated, it gives CASSFQPGQLETQYF.

The chain carries TRBV7-9 and TRBJ2-5, with D perhaps TRBD1 (5 bases). Trimming took off 5 bases at V and 5 bases at J, with 12 bases between the two ends. The germline CDR1 and CDR2 sequences are SEHNR and FQNEAQ (reference sequence). The CDR3 is made up of 13 amino acids. CDR3 sequence: CASSPGILETQYF. CDR3 nucleotide sequence: TGTGCCAGCAGCCCAGGGATTCTGGAGACCCAGTACTTC.

J is TRBJ2-3 and V is TRBV6-6; TRBD2 matches at 12 bases. V gave up 4 bases and J gave up 3 bases; unmatched junction bases: 5. The CDR3 loop spans 16 amino acids. CDR1 MNHNY and CDR2 SVGAGI come from the germline V gene (reference sequence). The chain's CDR3 is CASSCGTSGGTDTQYF. CDR3 DNA sequence: TGTGCCAGCAGTTGCGGTACTAGCGGGGGGACAGATACGCAGTATTTT.

The rearrangement joins TRBV20-1 to TRBJ1-4, with 8 bases matching TRBD1. Germline CDR1 reads DFQATT; CDR2 reads SNEGSKA (reference sequence). The CDR3 contains 15 residues. J lost 8 bases, V lost 5 bases, and 13 bases had no gene match. CDR3 nucleotide sequence: TGCAGTGCTCCAAGTAACAGGGGGGGTAACGAAAAACTGTTTTTT. Its protein product is CSAPSNRGGNEKLFF.

Concerning this clonotype: One end of the junction does not line up with germline, which may come from a read error. J is TRBJ1-2 and V is TRBV5-1, with D maybe TRBD1 (5 bases). Germline V lookup: CDR1 SGHRS, CDR2 YFSETQ. The CDR3 spans 15 residues. The chain's CDR3 is CASSLGDGSGYGDTF. The CDR3 region has the DNA TGCGCCAGCAGCTTAGGGGACGGGTCAGGCTATGGCGACACCTTC.

A remark on this clonotype: Given a much more abundant clone one base away, this may be a read error. The chain is built from TRBV10-3 and TRBJ2-6; 8 nucleotides match TRBD2. The ends lost 8 bases at V and 0 bases at J; junction bases unmatched: 9. Germline assignment: CDR1 ENHRY and CDR2 SYGVKD. This CDR3 spans 17 amino acids. CDR3 protein: CAIAGGRTISGANVLTF. CDR3 DNA: TGTGCCATCGCGGGGGGTCGCACCATCTCTGGGGCCAACGTCCTGACTTTC.

This clonotype has more than one count but fewer than ten. The genes are TRBV20-1 and TRBJ2-5; D possibly corresponds to TRBD2 (6 bases). This CDR3 has 13 residues. Between the trimmed V and J ends, which lost 5 bases and 0 bases, there was a span of 10 bases. Germline V CDR1 and CDR2: DFQATT, SNEGSKA (reference sequence). CDR3: CSAERDYQETQYF. The CDR3 nucleotides are TGCAGTGCTGAACGGGACTACCAAGAGACCCAGTACTTC.

This rearrangement joins TRBV4-2 to TRBJ2-4; no clear D. The CDR3 has 14 amino acids. From germline, CDR1 is LGHNA and CDR2 YNFKEQ. Trimming took off 4 bases at V and 13 bases at J, with 20 bases between the two ends. The CDR3 loop is CASSLIGPTFEQYF. The CDR3 bases are TGTGCCAGCAGCCTTATAGGGCCCACTTTTGAGCAGTACTTC.

This clonotype came up a few times. The rearrangement joins TRBV28 to TRBJ2-1; the D call may be TRBD1 or TRBD2 (5 bases each). Germline lookup yields CDR1 MDHEN and CDR2 SYDVKM. CDR3 length: 16 residues. Trimming left V 4 bases short and J 0 bases short, with 13 bases between. CDR3 DNA: TGTGCCAGCAGTTCGTCAGGTGGGGGCTCCTACAATGAGCAGTTCTTC. It specifies CASSSSGGGSYNEQFF.

This sequence joins TRBV4-2 and TRBJ2-7; D may be TRBD2 (5 bases). Germline lookup yields CDR1 LGHNA and CDR2 YNFKEQ. V lost 4 bases and J lost 2, with 12 bases in between. This CDR3 comprises 14 residues. The CDR3 bases are TGTGCCAGCAGCCCCGGGGTCGGCCCCTACGAGCAGTACTTC. Residues: CASSPGVGPYEQYF.

The chain joins TRBV6-1 to TRBJ2-6, with D possibly being TRBD1 (6 bases). Between the trimmed V and J ends, which lost 2 bases and 0 bases, there was a span of 26 bases. CDR1 and CDR2 from the germline V gene are MNHNS and SASEGT. This CDR3 comprises 22 residues. CDR3 bases: TGTGCCAGCAGTGAAACCACAGGGACGGCGCCATTGGGGATCTCTGGGGCCAACGTCCTGACTTTC. This gives the protein CASSETTGTAPLGISGANVLTF.

V and J are TRBV27 and TRBJ2-1, with 13 bases aligning to TRBD2. Losses at the gene ends were 8 bases for V and 2 bases for J; bases not matched to a gene: 0. The germline V gene encodes CDR1 MNHEY and CDR2 SMNVEV (reference sequence). This CDR3 spans 14 amino acids. In DNA form, the CDR3 reads TGTGCCAGCGGGACTAGCGGGGCCTACAATGAGCAGTTCTTC. Its translation is CASGTSGAYNEQFF.

The chain employs TRBV20-1 and TRBJ1-1; no clear D gene. The germline V and J ends were trimmed by 6 bases and 4 bases, with 18 bases remaining between them. Germline V gene data show CDR1 as DFQATT and CDR2 as SNEGSKA (reference sequence). CDR3 size: 14 residues. The CDR3 nucleotides are TGCAGTGCCTACCTCGGGAGTCTTCCCACTGAAGCTTTCTTT. Amino acids: CSAYLGSLPTEAFF.

V is TRBV19 and J is TRBJ2-2; the D gene is possibly TRBD2 (6 bases). The CDR3 has 14 amino acids. V lost 7 bases and J lost 5, with 14 bases in between. Looked up from germline, CDR1 is LNHDA and CDR2 is SQIVND (reference sequence). Written as DNA, the CDR3 is TGTGCCAGTAACGGAGGGTGGCGAACCGGGGAGCTGTTTTTT. Translation gives CASNGGWRTGELFF.

Ten or more counts support this clonotype. Written as DNA, the CDR3 is TGTGCCAGCAGTTTGGACGGGACCTCTGGGGCCAACGTCCTGACTTTC. It specifies CASSLDGTSGANVLTF. The chain has TRBV7-2 and TRBJ2-6, with D perhaps given as TRBD1 or TRBD2 (5 bases each). The CDR3 contains 16 residues. The germline V and J ends were trimmed by 6 bases and 0 bases, with 12 bases remaining between them. CDR1 SGHTA and CDR2 FQGNSA come from the germline V gene.

The chain employs TRBV19 and TRBJ2-1; 8 nucleotides align to TRBD1. The CDR3 totals 11 residues. Unmatched junction bases numbered 2, after V lost 6 bases and J lost 10 bases. Germline V CDR1 and CDR2: LNHDA, SQIVND (reference sequence). CDR3 sequence: CASRDRDEQFF. In DNA form, the CDR3 reads TGTGCCAGTAGGGACAGGGACGAGCAGTTCTTC.

This clonotype was detected only a few times. V usage is TRBV5-1 and J usage is TRBJ2-1; D may correspond to TRBD1 or TRBD2 (6 bases each). Germline values: CDR1 SGHRS, CDR2 YFSETQ. Trimming pared 2 bases from V and 2 bases from J, leaving 11 bases between. The CDR3 spans 15 residues. CDR3 loop: CASSFEGGAYNEQFF. The DNA of the CDR3 is TGCGCCAGCAGCTTCGAGGGGGGAGCCTACAATGAGCAGTTCTTC.

Written as DNA, the CDR3 is TGTGCCATCAGTGGGGCGAGGGACGCTGGCTACACCTTC. Translated: CAISGARDAGYTF. The chain couples TRBV10-3 to TRBJ1-2, with D maybe TRBD1 (5 bases). This CDR3 has 13 amino acids. Germline V gives CDR1 ENHRY, CDR2 SYGVKD. The V gene lost 4 bases and the J gene lost 7 bases, with 13 bases spanning the gap.

This rearrangement joins TRBV25-1 to TRBJ1-5, with D uncertain. Trimming cost V 6 bases and J 3 bases, with 15 bases left between them. The CDR3 sequence is 15 residues long. Looked up from germline, CDR1 is MGHDK and CDR2 is SYGVNS. The CDR3 nucleotides are TGTGCCAGCAGGGGGTATGGAGATAACAATCAGCCCCAGCATTTT. Translation gives CASRGYGDNNQPQHF.

This chain links TRBV12-3 or TRBV12-4 with TRBJ2-7; 9 bases are shared with TRBD2. Trimming took 6 bases from V and 5 from J; bases not matched to a gene: 14. The CDR3 contains 16 residues. The CDR3 protein is CASSLTGLRGGDEQYF. CDR3 nucleotides: TGTGCCAGCAGCCTCACGGGACTGCGGGGGGGGGACGAGCAGTACTTC.

The V and J genes are TRBV7-9 and TRBJ1-6; weak D call: TRBD1 (5 bases). Per germline, CDR1 SEHNR and CDR2 FQNEAQ (reference sequence). Between the trimmed V and J ends, which lost 5 bases and 7 bases, there was a span of 12 bases. This CDR3 is 14 amino acids long. In DNA form, the CDR3 reads TGTGCCAGCAGCCTCGAAGGGGAAAATTCACCCCTCCACTTT. It yields the protein CASSLEGENSPLHF.

The chain has TRBV20-1 and TRBJ1-1; 11 positions match TRBD1. The CDR3 is 15 residues long. Germline-derived CDR1 and CDR2 are DFQATT and SNEGSKA (reference sequence). V was pared by 5 bases and J by 8 bases, with 13 bases of the junction left unmatched. CDR3 DNA sequence: TGCAGTGCTCGTGCGGGGGGGACAGGGGGGTCGGAAGCTTTCTTT. Translating it yields CSARAGGTGGSEAFF.

This clonotype was seen a handful of times. This chain connects TRBV6-5 to TRBJ2-3, with 7 nucleotides matching TRBD1. There are 15 residues in the CDR3. Germline V gives CDR1 MNHEY, CDR2 SVGAGI. V dropped 6 bases and J dropped 2; count of bases not matched to a gene: 8. DNA for the CDR3: TGTGCCAGCAGCATCGGGACAGTTCACACAGATACGCAGTATTTT. It codes for CASSIGTVHTDTQYF.

This sequence joins TRBV6-1 and TRBJ2-1; possible D gene TRBD2, 5 bases. The V end lost 5 bases, the J end lost 9 bases, and 20 bases lay between the germline ends. The CDR3 has 15 amino acids. Germline V gene sequence: CDR1 MNHNS, CDR2 SASEGT. The CDR3 bases are TGTGCCAGCAGTTCCAAAGGAGGATATCCCCTTGAGCAGTTCTTC. Translation: CASSSKGGYPLEQFF.

Regarding this clonotype: Sequence at one end of the junction differs from germline and may be a read error. In nucleotides, the CDR3 is TGCAGCGTTGGAGATCCCCTACGGCAGAACCAAGAGACCCCGTACTTC. Translated: CSVGDPLRQNQETPYF. The V gene is TRBV29-1, the J gene TRBJ2-5; no definite D call. CDR3 length: 16 amino acids. Germline CDR1 reads SQVTM; CDR2 reads ANQGSEA. Variable domain in full (rest from reference TRBV29-1 and TRBJ2-5): SAVISQKPSRDICQRGTSLTIQCQVDSQVTMMFWYRQQPGQSLTLIATANQGSEATYESGFVIDKFPISRPNLTFSTLTVSNMSPEDSSIYLCSVGDPLRQNQETPYFGPGTRLLVL.

This clonotype was counted between two and nine times. The rearrangement uses TRBV27 and TRBJ2-3, with no clear D. The CDR3 length is 14 residues. Trimming stripped 0 bases from V and 1 base from J, with 5 bases between. CDR1 MNHEY and CDR2 SMNVEV come from the germline V gene (reference sequence). CDR3 nucleotides: TGTGCCAGCAGTTTATCGATTCGCACAGATACGCAGTATTTT. Translation: CASSLSIRTDTQYF.

This chain uses TRBV7-9 with TRBJ2-3, with TRBD1 as a possible D gene (5 bases). The V gene lost 5 bases and the J gene lost 0 bases, with 12 bases spanning the gap. The germline gives CDR1 SEHNR, CDR2 FQNEAQ (reference sequence). The CDR3 is 15 amino acids. The DNA of the CDR3 is TGTGCCAGCAGCCCGAAGGGGATTAGCACAGATACGCAGTATTTT. This encodes CASSPKGISTDTQYF.